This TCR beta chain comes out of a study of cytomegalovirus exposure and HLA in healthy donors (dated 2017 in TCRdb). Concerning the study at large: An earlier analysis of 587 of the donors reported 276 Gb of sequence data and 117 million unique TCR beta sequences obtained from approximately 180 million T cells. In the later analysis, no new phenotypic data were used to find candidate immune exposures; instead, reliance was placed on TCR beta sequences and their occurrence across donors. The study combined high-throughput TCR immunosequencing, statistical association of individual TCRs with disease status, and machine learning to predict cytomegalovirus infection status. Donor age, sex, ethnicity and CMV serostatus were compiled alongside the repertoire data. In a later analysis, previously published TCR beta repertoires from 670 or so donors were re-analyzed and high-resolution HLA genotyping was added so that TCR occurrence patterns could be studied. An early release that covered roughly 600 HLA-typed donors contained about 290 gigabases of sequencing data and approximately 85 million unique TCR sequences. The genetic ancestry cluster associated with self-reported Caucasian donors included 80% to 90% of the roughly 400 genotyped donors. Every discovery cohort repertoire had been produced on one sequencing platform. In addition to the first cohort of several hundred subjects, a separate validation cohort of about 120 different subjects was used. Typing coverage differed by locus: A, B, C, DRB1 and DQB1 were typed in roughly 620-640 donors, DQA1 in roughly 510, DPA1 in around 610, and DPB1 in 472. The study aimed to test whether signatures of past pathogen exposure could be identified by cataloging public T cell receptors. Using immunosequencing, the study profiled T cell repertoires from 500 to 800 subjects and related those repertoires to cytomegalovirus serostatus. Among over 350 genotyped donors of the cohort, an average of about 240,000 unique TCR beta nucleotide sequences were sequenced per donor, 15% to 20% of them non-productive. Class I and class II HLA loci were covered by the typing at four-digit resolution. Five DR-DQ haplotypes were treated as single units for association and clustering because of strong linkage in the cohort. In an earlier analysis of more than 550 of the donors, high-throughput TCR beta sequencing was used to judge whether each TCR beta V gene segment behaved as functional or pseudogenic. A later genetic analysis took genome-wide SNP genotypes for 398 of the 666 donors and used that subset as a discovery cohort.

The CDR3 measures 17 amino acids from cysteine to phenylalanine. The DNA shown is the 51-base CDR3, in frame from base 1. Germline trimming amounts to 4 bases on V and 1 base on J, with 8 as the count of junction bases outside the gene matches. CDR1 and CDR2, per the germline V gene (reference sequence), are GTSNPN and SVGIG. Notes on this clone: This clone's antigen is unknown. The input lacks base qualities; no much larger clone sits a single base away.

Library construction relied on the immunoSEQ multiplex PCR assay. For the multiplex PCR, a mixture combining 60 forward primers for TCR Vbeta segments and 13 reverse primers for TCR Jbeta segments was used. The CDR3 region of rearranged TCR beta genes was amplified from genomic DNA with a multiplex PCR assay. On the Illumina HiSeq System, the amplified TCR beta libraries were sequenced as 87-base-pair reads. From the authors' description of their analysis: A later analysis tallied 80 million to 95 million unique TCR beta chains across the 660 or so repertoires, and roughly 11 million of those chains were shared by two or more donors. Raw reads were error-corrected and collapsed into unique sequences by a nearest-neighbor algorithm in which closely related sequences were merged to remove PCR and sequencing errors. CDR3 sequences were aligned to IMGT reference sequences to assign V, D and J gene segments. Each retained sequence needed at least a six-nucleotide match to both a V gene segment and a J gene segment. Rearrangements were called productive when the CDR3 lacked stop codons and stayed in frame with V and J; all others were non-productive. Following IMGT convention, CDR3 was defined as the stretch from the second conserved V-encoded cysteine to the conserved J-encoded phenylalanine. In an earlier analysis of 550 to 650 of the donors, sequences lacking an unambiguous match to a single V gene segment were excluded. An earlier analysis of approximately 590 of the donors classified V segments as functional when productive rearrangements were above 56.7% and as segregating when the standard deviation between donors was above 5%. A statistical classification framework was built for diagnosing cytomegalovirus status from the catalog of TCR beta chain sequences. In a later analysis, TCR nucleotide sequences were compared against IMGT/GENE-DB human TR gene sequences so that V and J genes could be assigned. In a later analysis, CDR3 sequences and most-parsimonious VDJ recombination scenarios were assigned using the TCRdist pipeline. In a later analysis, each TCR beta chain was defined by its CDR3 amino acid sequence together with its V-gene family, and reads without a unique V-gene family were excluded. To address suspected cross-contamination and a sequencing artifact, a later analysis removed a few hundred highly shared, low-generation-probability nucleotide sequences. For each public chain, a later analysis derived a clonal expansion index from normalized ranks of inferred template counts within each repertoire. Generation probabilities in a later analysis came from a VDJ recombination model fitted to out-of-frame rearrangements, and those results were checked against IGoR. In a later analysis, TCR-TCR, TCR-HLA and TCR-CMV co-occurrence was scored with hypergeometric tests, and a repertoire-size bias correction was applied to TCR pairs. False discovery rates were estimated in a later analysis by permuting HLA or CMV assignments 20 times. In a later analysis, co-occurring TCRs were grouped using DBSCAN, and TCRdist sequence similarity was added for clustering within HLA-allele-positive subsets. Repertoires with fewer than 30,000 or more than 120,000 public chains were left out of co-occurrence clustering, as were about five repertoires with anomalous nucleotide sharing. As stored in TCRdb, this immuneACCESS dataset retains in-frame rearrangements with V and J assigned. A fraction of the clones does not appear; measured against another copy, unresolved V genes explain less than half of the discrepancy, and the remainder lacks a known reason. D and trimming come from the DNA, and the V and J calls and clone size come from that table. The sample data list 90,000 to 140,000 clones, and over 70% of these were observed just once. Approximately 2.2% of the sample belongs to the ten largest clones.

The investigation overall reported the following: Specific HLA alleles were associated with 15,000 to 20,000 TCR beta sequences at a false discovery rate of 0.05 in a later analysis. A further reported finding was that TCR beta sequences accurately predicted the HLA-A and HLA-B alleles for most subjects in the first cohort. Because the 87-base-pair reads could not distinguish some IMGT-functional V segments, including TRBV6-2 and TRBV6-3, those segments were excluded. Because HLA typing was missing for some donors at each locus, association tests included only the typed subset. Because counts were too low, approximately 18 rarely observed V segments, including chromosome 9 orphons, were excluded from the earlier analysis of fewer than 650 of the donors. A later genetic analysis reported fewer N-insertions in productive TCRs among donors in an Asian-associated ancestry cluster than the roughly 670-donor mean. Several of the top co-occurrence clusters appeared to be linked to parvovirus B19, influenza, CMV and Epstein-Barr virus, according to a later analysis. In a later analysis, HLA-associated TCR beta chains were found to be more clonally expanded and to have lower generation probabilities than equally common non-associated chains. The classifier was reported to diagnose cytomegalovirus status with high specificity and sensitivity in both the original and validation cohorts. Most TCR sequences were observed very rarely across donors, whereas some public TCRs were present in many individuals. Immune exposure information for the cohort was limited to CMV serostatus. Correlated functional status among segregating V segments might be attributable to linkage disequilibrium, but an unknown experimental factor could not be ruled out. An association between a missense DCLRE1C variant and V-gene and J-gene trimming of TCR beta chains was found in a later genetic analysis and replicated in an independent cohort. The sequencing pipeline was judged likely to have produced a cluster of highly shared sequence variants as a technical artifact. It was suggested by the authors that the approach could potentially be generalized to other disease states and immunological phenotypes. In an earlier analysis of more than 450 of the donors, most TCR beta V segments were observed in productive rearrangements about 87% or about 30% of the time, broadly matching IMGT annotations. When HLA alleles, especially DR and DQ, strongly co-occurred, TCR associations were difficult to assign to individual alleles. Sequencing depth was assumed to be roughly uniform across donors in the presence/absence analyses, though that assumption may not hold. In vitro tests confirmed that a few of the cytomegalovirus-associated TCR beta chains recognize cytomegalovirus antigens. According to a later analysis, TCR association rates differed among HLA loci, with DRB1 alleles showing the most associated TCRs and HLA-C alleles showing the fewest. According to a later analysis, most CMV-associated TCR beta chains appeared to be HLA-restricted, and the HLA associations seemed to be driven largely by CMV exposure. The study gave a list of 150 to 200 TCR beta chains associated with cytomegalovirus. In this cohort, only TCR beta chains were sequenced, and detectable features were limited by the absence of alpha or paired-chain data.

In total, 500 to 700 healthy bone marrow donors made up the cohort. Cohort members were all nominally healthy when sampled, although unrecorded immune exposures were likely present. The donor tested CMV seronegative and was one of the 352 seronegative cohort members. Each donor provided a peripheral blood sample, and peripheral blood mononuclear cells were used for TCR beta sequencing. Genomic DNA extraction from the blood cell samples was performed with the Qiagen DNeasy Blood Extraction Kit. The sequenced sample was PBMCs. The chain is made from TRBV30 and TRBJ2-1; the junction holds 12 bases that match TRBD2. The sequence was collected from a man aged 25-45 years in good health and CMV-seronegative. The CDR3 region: CAWTASGGAASYNEQFF. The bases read TGTGCCTGGACGGCTAGCGGGGGGGCGGCATCCTACAATGAGCAGTTCTTC.